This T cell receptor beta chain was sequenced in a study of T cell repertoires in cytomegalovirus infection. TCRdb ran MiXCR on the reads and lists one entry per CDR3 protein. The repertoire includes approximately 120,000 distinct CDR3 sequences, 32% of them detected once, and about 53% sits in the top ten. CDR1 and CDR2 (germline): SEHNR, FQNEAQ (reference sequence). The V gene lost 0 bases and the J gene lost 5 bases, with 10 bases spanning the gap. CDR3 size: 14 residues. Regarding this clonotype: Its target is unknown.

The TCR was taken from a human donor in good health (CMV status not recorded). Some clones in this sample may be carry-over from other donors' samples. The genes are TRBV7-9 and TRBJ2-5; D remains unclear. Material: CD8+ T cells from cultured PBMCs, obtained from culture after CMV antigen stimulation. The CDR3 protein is CASSLAGVGETQYF. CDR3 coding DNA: TGTGCCAGCAGCTTAGCTGGGGTAGGGGAGACCCAGTACTTC.